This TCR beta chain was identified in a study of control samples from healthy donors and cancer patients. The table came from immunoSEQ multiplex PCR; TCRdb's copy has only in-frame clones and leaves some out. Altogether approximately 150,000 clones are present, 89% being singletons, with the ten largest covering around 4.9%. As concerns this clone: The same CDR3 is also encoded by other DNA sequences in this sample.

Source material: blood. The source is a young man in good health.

CDR3 region: CASSLRLAGGLYEQYF. In nucleotides, the CDR3 is TGTGCCAGCAGTTTACGACTAGCGGGAGGGCTGTACGAGCAGTACTTC. The chain carries TRBV27 and TRBJ2-7; the match to TRBD2 covers 14 bases. J lost 4 bases, V lost 2 bases, and 4 bases had no gene match. Germline loops: CDR1 MNHEY, CDR2 SMNVEV (reference sequence). This CDR3 comprises 16 residues.